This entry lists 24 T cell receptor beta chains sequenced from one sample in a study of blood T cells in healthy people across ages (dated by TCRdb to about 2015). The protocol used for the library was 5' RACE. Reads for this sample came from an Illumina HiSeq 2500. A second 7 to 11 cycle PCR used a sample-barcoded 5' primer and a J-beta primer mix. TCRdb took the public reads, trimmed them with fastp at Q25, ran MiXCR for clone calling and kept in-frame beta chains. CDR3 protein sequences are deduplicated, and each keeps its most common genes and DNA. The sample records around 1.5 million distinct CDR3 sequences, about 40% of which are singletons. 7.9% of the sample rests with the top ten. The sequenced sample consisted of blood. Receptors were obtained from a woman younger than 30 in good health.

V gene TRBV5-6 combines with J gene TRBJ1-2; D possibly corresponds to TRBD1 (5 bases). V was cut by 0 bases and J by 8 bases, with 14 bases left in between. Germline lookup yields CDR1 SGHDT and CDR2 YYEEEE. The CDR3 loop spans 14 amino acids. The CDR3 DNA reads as TGTGCCAGCAGCTTGGCGCGGGGCGCAGGGGGCTACACCTTC. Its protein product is CASSLARGAGGYTF.

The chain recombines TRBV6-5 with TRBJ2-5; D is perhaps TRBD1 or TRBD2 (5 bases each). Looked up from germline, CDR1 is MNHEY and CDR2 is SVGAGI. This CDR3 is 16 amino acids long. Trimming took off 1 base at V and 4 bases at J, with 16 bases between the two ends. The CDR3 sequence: CASSYFRGPVGETQYF. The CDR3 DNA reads TGTGCCAGCAGTTACTTTAGGGGACCGGTGGGAGAGACCCAGTACTTC.

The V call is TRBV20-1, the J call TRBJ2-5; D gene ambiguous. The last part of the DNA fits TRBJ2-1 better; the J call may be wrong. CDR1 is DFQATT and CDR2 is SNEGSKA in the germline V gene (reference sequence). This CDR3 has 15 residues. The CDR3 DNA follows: TGCAGTGCTAGAGAGAGATCTTGGTACCAAGAGACCCAGTTCTTC. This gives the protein CSARERSWYQETQFF.

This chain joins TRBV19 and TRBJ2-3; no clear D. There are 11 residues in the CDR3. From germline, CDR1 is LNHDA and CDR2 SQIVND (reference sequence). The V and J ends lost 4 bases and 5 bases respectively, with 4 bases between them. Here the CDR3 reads CASSKRDTQYF. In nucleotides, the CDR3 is TGTGCCAGTAGTAAGAGAGATACGCAGTATTTT.

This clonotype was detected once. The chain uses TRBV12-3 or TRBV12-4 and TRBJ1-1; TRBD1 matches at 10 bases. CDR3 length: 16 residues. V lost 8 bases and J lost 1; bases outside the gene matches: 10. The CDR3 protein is CASFLRTGGPNTEAFF. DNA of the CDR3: TGTGCCAGCTTTCTTAGGACAGGGGGTCCGAACACTGAAGCTTTCTTT.

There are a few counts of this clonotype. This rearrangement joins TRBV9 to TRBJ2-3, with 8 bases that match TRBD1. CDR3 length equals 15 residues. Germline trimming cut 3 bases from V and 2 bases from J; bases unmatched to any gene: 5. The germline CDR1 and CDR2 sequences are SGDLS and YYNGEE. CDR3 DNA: TGTGCCAGCAGCGGCGGACAGGGCACCACAGATACGCAGTATTTT. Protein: CASSGGQGTTDTQYF.

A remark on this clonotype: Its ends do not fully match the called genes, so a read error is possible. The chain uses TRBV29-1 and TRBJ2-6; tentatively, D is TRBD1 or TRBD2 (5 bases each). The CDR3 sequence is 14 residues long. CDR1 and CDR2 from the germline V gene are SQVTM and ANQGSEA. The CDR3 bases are TGCAGCGTTGATCTCGGGGCTGGGGCCAACATCCTGACTTTC. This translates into CSVDLGAGANILTF.

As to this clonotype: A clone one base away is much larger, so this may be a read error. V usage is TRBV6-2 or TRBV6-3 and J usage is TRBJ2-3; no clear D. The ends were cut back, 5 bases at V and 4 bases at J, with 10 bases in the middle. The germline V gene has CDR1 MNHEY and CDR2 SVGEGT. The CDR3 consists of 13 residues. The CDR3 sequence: CASSDNVADTQYF. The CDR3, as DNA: TGTGCCAGCAGTGATAATGTCGCAGATACGCAGTATTTT.

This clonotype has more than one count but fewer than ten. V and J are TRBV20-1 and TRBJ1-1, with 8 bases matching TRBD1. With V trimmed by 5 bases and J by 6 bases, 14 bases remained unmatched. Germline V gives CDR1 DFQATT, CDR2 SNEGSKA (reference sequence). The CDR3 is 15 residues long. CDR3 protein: CSAPDRGAVGPEAFF. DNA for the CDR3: TGCAGTGCTCCCGACAGGGGCGCCGTTGGGCCTGAAGCTTTCTTT.

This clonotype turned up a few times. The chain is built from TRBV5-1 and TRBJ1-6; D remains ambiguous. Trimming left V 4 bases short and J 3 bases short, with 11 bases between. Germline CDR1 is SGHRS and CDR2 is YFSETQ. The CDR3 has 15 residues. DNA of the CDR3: TGCGCCAGCAGCCCCTCGTCCGGCTATAATTCACCCCTCCACTTT. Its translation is CASSPSSGYNSPLHF.

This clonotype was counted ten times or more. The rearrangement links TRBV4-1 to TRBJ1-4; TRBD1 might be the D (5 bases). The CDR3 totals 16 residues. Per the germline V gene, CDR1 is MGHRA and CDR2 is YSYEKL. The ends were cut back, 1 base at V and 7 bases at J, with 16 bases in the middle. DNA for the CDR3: TGCGCCAGCAGCCAAGGAGCCCCGCCAGGGTCTGAAAAACTGTTTTTT. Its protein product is CASSQGAPPGSEKLFF.

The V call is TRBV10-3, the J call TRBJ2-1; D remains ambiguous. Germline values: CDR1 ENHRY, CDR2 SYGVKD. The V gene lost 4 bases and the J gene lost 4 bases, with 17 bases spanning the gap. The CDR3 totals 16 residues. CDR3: CAISVSPQSSYNEQFF. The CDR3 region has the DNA TGTGCCATCAGTGTCTCTCCCCAGTCTTCTTACAATGAGCAGTTCTTC.

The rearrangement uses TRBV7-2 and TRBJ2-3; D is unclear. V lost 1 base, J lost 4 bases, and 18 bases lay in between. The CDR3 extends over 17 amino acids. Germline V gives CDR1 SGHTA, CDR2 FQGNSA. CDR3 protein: CASSLGVSNTNADTQYF. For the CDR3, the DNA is TGTGCCAGCAGCTTAGGGGTGTCTAATACAAACGCAGATACGCAGTATTTT.

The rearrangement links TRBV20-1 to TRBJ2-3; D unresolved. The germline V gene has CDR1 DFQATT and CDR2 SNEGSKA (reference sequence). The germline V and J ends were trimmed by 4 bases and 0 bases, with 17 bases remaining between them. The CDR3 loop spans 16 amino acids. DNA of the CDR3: TGCAGTGCTATCCGCCTACAGAGAGCTAGCACAGATACGCAGTATTTT. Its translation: CSAIRLQRASTDTQYF.

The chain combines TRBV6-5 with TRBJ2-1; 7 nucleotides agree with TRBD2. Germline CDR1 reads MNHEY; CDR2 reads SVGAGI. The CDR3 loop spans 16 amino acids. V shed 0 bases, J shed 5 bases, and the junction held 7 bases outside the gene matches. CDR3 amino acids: CASSYSVGGSDNEQFF. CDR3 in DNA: TGTGCCAGCAGTTACTCAGTGGGCGGGAGCGACAATGAGCAGTTCTTC.

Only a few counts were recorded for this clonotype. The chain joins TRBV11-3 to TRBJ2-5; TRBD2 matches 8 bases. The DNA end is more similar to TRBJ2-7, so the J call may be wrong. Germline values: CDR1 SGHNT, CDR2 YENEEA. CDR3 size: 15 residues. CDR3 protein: CASSLESGGPSEQYF. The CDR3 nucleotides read TGTGCCAGCAGCTTAGAATCGGGGGGGCCCAGCGAGCAGTACTTC.

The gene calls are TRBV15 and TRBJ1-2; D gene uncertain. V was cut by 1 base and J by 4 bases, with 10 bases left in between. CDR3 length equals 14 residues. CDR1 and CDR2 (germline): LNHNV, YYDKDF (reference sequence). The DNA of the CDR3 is TGTGCCACCAGCAGAGGGGCAGGAACCTATGGCTACACCTTC. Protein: CATSRGAGTYGYTF.

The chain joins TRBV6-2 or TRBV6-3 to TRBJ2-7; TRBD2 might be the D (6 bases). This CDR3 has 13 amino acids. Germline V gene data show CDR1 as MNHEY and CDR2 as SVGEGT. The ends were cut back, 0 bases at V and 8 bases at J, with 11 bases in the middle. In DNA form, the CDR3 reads TGTGCCAGCAGTTACTCTTTGGAGGGGAAGCAGTACTTC. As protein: CASSYSLEGKQYF.

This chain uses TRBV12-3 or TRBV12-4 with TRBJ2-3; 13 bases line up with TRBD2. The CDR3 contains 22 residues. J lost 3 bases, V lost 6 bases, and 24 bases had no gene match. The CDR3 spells CASSQLTSGGLKYYSRTDTQYF. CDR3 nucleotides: TGTGCCAGCAGCCAATTGACTAGCGGGGGGCTAAAGTACTATAGCAGGACAGATACGCAGTATTTT.

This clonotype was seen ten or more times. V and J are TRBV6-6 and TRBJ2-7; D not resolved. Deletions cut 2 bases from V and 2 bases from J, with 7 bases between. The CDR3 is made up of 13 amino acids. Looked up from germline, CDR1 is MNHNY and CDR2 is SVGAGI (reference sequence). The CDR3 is CASSYGSTYEQYF. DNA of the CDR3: TGTGCCAGCAGTTACGGATCCACCTACGAGCAGTACTTC.

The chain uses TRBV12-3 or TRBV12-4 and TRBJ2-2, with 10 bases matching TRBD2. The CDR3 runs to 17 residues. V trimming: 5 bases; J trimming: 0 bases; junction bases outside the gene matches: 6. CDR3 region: CASSLLAGVTNTGELFF. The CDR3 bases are TGTGCCAGCAGTCTCCTAGCGGGGGTGACGAACACCGGGGAGCTGTTTTTT.

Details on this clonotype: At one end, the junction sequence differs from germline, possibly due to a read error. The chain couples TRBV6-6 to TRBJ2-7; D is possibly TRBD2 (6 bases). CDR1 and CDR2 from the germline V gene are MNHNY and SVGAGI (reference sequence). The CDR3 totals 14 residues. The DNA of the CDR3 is TGTGCCAGCAGGCGGGGCGACGGCTCCTACGGGCAGTACTTC. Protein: CASRRGDGSYGQYF.

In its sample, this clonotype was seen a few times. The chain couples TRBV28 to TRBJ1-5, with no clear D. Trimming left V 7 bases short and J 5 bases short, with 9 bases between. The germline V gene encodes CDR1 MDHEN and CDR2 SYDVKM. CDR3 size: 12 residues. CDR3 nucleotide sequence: TGTGCCAGCATAGGATTCGATCAGCCCCAGCATTTT. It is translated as CASIGFDQPQHF.

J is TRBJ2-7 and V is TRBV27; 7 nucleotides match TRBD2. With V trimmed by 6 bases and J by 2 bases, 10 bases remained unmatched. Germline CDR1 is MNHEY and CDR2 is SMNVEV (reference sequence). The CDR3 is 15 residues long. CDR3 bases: TGTGCCAGCAGGATGGGGGGGTTATTGGCCTACGAGCAGTACTTC. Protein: CASRMGGLLAYEQYF.